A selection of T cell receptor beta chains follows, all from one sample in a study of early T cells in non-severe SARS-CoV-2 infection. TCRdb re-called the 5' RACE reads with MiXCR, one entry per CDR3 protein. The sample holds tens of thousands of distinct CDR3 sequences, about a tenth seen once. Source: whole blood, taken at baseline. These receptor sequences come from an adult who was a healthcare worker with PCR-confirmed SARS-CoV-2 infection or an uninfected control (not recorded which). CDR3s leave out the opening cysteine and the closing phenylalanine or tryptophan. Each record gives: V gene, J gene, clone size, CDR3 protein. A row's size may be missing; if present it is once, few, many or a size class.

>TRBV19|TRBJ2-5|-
ASSHRGGQETQY
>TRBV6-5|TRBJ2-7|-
ASRAGQGWHEQY
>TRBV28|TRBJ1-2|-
ASRDTGIYGYT
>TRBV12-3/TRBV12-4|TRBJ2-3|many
ASSSGTSAVQVTQY
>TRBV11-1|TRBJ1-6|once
ASSAGQYNSPLH
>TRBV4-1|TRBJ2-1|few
ASSQELELAPYNEQF
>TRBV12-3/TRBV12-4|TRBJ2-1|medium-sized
ASSFSSGRAFNEQF
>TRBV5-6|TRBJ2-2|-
ASSFTISNTGELF
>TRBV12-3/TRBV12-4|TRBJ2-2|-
ASSAPVGSGRPNTGELF
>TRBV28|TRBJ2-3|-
ASSSEGATDTQY
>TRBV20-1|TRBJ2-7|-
SARKIGSAYEQY
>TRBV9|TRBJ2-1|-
ASSVGPPGSYNEQF
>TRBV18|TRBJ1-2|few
ASSPPPGSDLRGYT
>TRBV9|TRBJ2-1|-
ASSVGSAVNEQF
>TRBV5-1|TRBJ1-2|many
ASSTATGGSNYGYT
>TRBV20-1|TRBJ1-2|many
SARQDRALGYT
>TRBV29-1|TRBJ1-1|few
SARTHGNTEAF
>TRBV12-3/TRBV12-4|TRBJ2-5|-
ASSPEREGQETQY
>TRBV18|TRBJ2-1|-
ASSPPGGSAEQF
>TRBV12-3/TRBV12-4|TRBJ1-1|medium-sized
ASSPGGYTEAF
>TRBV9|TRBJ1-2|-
ASSPQGAMLYGYT
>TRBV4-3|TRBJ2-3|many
ASSQEGLQQDTQY
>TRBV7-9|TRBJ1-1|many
ASSLEFDTEAF
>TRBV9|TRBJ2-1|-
ASSVVASWGNEQF
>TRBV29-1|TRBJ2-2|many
SVEGRVHTGELF
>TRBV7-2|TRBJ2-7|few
ASSLETSGRASYEQY
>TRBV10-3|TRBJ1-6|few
AISAGQDNSPLH
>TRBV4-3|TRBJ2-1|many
ASSQGLTYNEQF
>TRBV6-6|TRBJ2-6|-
ASSYPGANVLT
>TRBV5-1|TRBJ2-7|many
ASSRAPSQEQY
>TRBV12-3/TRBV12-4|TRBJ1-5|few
ASSLYSGATNQPQH
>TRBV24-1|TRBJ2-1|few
ATSDPPGQALNEQF
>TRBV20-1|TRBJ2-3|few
SAGRPGLGIGTDTQY
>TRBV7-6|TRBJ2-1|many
ASSPDAGYNNEQF
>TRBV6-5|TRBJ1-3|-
ASSYSAGGSGNTIY
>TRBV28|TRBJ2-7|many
ASNSQGSPSREQY
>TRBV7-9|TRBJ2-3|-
ASSLFAGVSTDTQY
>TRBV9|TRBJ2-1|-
ASNGREGGYEQF
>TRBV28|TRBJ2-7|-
ASSPSSPYEQY
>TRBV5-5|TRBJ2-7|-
ASSVGTGTYEQY
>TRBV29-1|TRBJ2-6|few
SVAISGANVLT